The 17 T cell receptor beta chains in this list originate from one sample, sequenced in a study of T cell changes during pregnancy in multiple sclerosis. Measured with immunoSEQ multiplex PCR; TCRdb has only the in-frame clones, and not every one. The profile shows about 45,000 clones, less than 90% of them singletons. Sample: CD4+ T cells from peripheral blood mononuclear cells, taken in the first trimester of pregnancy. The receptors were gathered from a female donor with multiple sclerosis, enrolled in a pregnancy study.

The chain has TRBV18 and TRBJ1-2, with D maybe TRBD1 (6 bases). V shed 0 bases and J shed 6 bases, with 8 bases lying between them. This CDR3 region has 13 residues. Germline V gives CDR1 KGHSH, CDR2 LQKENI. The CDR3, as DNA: TGTGCCAGCTCACCACCTGCAGGGGATGGCTACACCTTC. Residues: CASSPPAGDGYTF.

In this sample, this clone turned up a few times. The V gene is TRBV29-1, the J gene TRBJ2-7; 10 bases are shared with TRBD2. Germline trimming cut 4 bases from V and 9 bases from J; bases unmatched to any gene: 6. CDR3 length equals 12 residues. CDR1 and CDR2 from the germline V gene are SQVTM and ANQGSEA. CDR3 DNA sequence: TGCAGCGTTGGGCTAGCGGGAGTCTGGCAGTACTTC. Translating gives CSVGLAGVWQYF.

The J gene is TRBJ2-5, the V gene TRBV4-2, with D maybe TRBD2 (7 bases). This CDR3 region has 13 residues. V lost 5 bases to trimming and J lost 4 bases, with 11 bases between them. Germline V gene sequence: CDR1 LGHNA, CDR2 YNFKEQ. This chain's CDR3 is CASSGGGGETQYF. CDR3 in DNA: TGTGCCAGCAGCGGGGGGGGCGGAGAGACCCAGTACTTC.

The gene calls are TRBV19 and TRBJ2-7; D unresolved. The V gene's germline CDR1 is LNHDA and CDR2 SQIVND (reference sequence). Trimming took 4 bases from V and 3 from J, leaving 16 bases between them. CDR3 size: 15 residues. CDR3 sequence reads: CASSTMAEDGYEQYF. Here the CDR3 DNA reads TGTGCCAGTAGTACTATGGCAGAGGATGGCTACGAGCAGTACTTC.

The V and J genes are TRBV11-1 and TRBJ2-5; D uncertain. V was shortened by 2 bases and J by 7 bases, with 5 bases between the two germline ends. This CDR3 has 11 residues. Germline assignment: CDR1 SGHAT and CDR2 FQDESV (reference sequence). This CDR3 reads CASSLSGTQYF. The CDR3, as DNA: TGTGCCAGCAGCTTATCGGGGACCCAGTACTTC.

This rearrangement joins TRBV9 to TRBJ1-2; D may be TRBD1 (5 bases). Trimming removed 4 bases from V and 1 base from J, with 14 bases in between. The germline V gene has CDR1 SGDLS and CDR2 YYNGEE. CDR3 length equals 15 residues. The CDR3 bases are TGTGCCAGCAGCCCCGGGAGGGGAGGTAACTATGGCTACACCTTC. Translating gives CASSPGRGGNYGYTF. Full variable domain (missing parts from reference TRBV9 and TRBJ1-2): DSGVTQTPKHLITATGQRVTLRCSPRSGDLSVYWYQQSLDQGLQFLIQYYNGEERAKGNILERFSAQQFPDLHSELNLSSLELGDSALYFCASSPGRGGNYGYTFGSGTRLTVV.

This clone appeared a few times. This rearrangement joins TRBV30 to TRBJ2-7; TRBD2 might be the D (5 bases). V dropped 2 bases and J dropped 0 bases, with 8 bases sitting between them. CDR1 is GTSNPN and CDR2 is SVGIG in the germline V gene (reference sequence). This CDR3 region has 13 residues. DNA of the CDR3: TGTGCCTGGAGTTCGAGCGGCTCCTACGAGCAGTACTTC. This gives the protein CAWSSSGSYEQYF. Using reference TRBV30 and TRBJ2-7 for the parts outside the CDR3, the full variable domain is SQTIHQWPATLVQPVGSPLSLECTVEGTSNPNLYWYRQAAGRGLQLLFYSVGIGQISSEVPQNLSASRPQDRQFILSSKKLLLSDSGFYLCAWSSSGSYEQYFGPGTRLTVT.

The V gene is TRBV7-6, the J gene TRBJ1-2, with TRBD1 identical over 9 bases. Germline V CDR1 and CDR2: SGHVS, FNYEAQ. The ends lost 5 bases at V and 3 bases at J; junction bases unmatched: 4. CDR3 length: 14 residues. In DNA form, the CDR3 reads TGTGCCAGCAGCGCAAGACAGGGGGACTATGGCTACACCTTC. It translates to CASSARQGDYGYTF.

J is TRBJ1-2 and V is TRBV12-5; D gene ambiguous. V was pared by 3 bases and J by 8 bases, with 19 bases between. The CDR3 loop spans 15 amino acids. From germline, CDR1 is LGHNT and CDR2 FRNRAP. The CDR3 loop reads CASGFGQGSTIGYTF. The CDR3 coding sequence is TGTGCTAGTGGTTTTGGTCAAGGGAGTACCATAGGCTACACCTTC.

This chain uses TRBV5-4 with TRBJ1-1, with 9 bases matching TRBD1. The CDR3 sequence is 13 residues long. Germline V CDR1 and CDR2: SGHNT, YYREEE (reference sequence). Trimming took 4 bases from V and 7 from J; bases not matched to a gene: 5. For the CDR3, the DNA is TGTGCCAGCAGCCCCGGGACAGGGTTTGAAGCTTTCTTT. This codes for CASSPGTGFEAFF.

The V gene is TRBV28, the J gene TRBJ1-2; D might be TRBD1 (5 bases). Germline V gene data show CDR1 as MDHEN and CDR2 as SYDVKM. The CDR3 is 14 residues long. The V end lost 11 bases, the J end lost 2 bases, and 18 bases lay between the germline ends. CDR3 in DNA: TGTGCCGCGTCTCTCAGCAGGGTGAACTATGGCTACACCTTC. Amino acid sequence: CAASLSRVNYGYTF.

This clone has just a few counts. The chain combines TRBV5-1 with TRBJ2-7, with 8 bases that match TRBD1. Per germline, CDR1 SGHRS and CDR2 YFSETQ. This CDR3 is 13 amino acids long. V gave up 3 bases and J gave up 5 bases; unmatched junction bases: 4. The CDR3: CASSSQGADEQYF. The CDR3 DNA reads TGCGCCAGCAGCTCCCAGGGGGCTGACGAGCAGTACTTC.

Here the CDR3 reads CASTDSGGARTGELFF. For the CDR3, the DNA is TGTGCCAGCACCGACTCCGGGGGGGCGCGAACCGGGGAGCTGTTTTTT. The chain couples TRBV7-2 to TRBJ2-2; TRBD2 matches 8 bases. The germline V gene encodes CDR1 SGHTA and CDR2 FQGNSA. The CDR3 covers 16 residues. With 7 bases clipped from V and 5 bases from J, the junction kept 12 bases outside the gene matches.

The CDR3 loop is CASSFLRQNTEAFF. The CDR3 DNA sequence: TGTGCCAGCAGCTTCCTTCGACAGAACACTGAAGCTTTCTTT. The chain has TRBV7-2 and TRBJ1-1; unclear D gene. Trimming stripped 3 bases from V and 1 base from J, with 9 bases between. The CDR3 has 14 residues. Per germline, CDR1 SGHTA and CDR2 FQGNSA. The variable domain in full, completed from reference TRBV7-2 and TRBJ1-1, reads GAGVSQSPSNKVTEKGKDVELRCDPISGHTALYWYRQSLGQGLEFLIYFQGNSAPDKSGLPSDRFSAERTGGSVSTLTIQRTQQEDSAVYLCASSFLRQNTEAFFGQGTRLTVV.

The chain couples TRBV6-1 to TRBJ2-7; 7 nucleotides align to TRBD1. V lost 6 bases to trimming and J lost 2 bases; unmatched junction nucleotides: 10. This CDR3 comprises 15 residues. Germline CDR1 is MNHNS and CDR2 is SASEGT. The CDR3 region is CASRAPTGRPYEQYF. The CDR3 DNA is TGTGCCAGCAGGGCCCCGACAGGGCGGCCCTACGAGCAGTACTTC.

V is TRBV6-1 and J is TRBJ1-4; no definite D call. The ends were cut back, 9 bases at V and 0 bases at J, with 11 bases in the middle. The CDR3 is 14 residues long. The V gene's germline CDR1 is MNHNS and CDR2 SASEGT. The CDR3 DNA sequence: TGTGCCAGTAGAAAAGCACCAACTAATGAAAAACTGTTTTTT. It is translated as CASRKAPTNEKLFF.

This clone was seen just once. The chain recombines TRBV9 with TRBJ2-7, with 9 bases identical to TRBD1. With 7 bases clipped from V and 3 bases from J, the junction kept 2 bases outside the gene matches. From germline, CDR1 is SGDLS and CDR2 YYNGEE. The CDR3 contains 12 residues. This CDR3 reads CASGTGFYEQYF. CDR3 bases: TGTGCCAGCGGGACAGGGTTCTACGAGCAGTACTTC.